A selection of T cell receptor beta chains follows, all from one sample in a study of spatial heterogeneity in lung cancer. TCRdb ran MiXCR on the 5' RACE reads and lists one entry per CDR3 protein. Altogether about 45,000 distinct CDR3 sequences are present, 12% to 15% being singletons, with the ten largest covering around 54%. Sequences were derived from PBMCs, sampled at surgery. The receptors originated from a male donor with early-stage non-small cell lung cancer. Each CDR3 is given with its conserved first and last residue. D genes are given only for firm matches. Size values are once, few and many counts, or a class for expanded clones, and some rows have none.

J gene | clone size | V gene | D gene | CDR3 DNA | CDR3 protein
TRBJ2-7 | . | TRBV20-1 | . | TGCAGTCCAAAAGTGGGCTCCTACGAGCAGTACTTC | CSPKVGSYEQYF
TRBJ2-7 | . | TRBV27 | . | TGTGCCAGCAGTTTATCCGGGGGAGCCGTGACGTACGAGCAGTACTTC | CASSLSGGAVTYEQYF
TRBJ2-2 | . | TRBV5-1 | TRBD2 | TGCGCCAGCAGCTTACCGGGACTAGGCGTTGGCACCGGGGAGCTGTTTTTT | CASSLPGLGVGTGELFF
TRBJ2-7 | few | TRBV18 | . | TGTGCCAGCTCACCGGAAGGTCCCGTCGAGCAGTACTTC | CASSPEGPVEQYF
TRBJ1-2 | . | TRBV29-1 | . | TGCAGCGCAAACAACAACTATGGCTACACCTTC | CSANNNYGYTF
TRBJ1-1 | . | TRBV7-9 | TRBD1 | TGTGCCAGCAGCCAGGACAGGGGAGAAGCTTTCTTT | CASSQDRGEAFF
TRBJ2-7 | many | TRBV2 | . | TGTGCCAGCAAAAGGGAAAAGGACGAGCAGTACTTC | CASKREKDEQYF
TRBJ2-5 | many | TRBV29-1 | . | TGCAGCGTTGAAAAAAAGGGGTTGGAGACCCAGTACTTC | CSVEKKGLETQYF
TRBJ1-4 | many | TRBV14 | . | TGTGCCAGCAGCCAAGTTGTGAATGAAAAACTGTTTTTT | CASSQVVNEKLFF
TRBJ2-7 | . | TRBV12-3/TRBV12-4 | . | TGTGCCAGCAGTTGGTACTACGGCGCGTCCTACGAGCAGTACTTC | CASSWYYGASYEQYF
TRBJ2-5 | few | TRBV7-8 | TRBD1 | TGTGCCAGCAGCACGCGGACAGGGACCAGACAAGAGACCCAGTACTTC | CASSTRTGTRQETQYF
TRBJ2-1 | . | TRBV28 | . | TGTGCCAGCAGCTCCCTGGGGGCTCGGTCCTACAATGAGCAGTTCTTC | CASSSLGARSYNEQFF
TRBJ1-2 | . | TRBV29-1 | TRBD1 | TGCAGCGTCCCGGACAGGGAAGATGGCTACACCTTC | CSVPDREDGYTF
TRBJ2-7 | . | TRBV7-9 | . | TGTGCCAGCAGGTCCGCCTACGAGCAGTACTTC | CASRSAYEQYF
TRBJ1-1 | . | TRBV20-1 | . | TGCAGTGCTAGAGTGACACCGAACACTGAAGCTTTCTTT | CSARVTPNTEAFF
TRBJ2-1 | . | TRBV7-6 | . | TGTGCCAGCAGCCCTAACCGGGACTGGGGGCGAAATGGGTACAATGAGCAGTTCTTC | CASSPNRDWGRNGYNEQFF
TRBJ2-3 | many | TRBV29-1 | . | TGCAGCGTTGAACTTGGGAACACAGATACGCAGTATTTT | CSVELGNTDTQYF
TRBJ2-2 | . | TRBV2 | . | TGTGCCAGCAGGATACAGGGTGGCGGGGAGCTGTTTTTT | CASRIQGGGELFF
TRBJ2-3 | few | TRBV6-1 | . | TGTGCCAGCAGTGAATTGCTGTATACGCAGTATTTT | CASSELLYTQYF
TRBJ2-3 | . | TRBV9 | TRBD2 | TGTGCCAGCGGCCAGACTAGCGCCCCAGATACGCAGTATTTT | CASGQTSAPDTQYF
TRBJ1-4 | few | TRBV7-2 | . | TGTGCCAGCAGCTTAGCGGGGCGCGCTGAAAAACTGTTTTTT | CASSLAGRAEKLFF
TRBJ2-2 | . | TRBV10-3 | . | TGTGCCATCATGGATACTACGGTGAACACCGGGGAGCTGTTTTTT | CAIMDTTVNTGELFF
TRBJ2-7 | many | TRBV28 | TRBD2 | TGTGCCAGCGGGAGGGATACCTACGAGCAGTACTTC | CASGRDTYEQYF
TRBJ2-7 | . | TRBV4-2 | TRBD2 | TGTGCCAGCAGCCAGGTTTATAGCGGGGGCTCCAGCTACGAGCAGTACTTC | CASSQVYSGGSSYEQYF
TRBJ2-3 | . | TRBV7-8 | . | TGTGCCAGCAGCTTAGAGGTAGCGTCAGATACGCAGTATTTT | CASSLEVASDTQYF
TRBJ2-5 | . | TRBV7-2 | . | TGTGCCAGCAGACGGCTAGGGGGTCCTCAAGAGACCCAGTACTTC | CASRRLGGPQETQYF
TRBJ2-7 | . | TRBV27 | TRBD1 | TGTGCCAGCAGTTTGACCAGACAGGGACCCTCCTACGAGCAGTACTTC | CASSLTRQGPSYEQYF
TRBJ1-2 | many | TRBV3-1 | . | TGTGCCAGCAGCCGGAGAGGGGCTAACTATGGCTACACCTTC | CASSRRGANYGYTF
TRBJ2-1 | . | TRBV14 | . | TGTGCCAGCAGCCAAGGACAGGTCATCTCCTACAATGAGCAGTTCTTC | CASSQGQVISYNEQFF
TRBJ2-1 | . | TRBV18 | TRBD2 | TGTGCCAGCTCCCCCAGGCGGGGGGGACCTGAGCAGTTCTTC | CASSPRRGGPEQFF
TRBJ2-5 | many | TRBV18 | . | TGTGCCAGCTCACCACTAATAGAGACCCAGTACTTC | CASSPLIETQYF
TRBJ2-2 | many | TRBV7-9 | . | TGTGCCAGCAGCTTACCCGGCGGGGAGCTGTTTTTT | CASSLPGGELFF
TRBJ2-3 | . | TRBV7-7 | TRBD2 | TGTGCTAGCAGCTTAGTGGGCCTAGCGGGGGCATCCGCTGATACGCAGTATTTT | CASSLVGLAGASADTQYF
TRBJ2-6 | . | TRBV27 | . | TGTGCCAGCAGTGGCCTTTACAGGGCTGGGGCCAACGTCCTGACTTTC | CASSGLYRAGANVLTF
TRBJ2-1 | . | TRBV11-2 | . | TGTGCCAGCAGCTTGGACACTTACTACAATGAGCAGTTCTTC | CASSLDTYYNEQFF
TRBJ1-1 | many | TRBV7-8 | . | TGTGCCAGCAGCTCCATGCAAGGGAGAACTGAAGCTTTCTTT | CASSSMQGRTEAFF
TRBJ1-5 | many | TRBV7-8 | . | TGTGCCAGCAGCTTTTTGGCGGGGGCAAATCAGCCCCAGCATTTT | CASSFLAGANQPQHF
TRBJ2-7 | . | TRBV28 | . | TGTGCCAGCAGTCCCTATGGGGACCTCTACGAGCAGTACTTC | CASSPYGDLYEQYF
TRBJ1-3 | . | TRBV6-1 | . | TGTGCCAGCAGTGAAGCGTACAGTGGAAACACCATATATTTT | CASSEAYSGNTIYF
TRBJ1-1 | many | TRBV7-2 | . | TGTGCCAGCAGCTTAGCCGGGGGCGAGACTGAAGCTTTCTTT | CASSLAGGETEAFF
TRBJ2-5 | few | TRBV15 | . | TGTGCCACCAGCCCCGACCGGGCGCAAGAGACCCAGTACTTC | CATSPDRAQETQYF
TRBJ2-7 | many | TRBV5-5 | . | TGTGCCAGCAGCTTCGCCGGGTACGAGCAGTACTTC | CASSFAGYEQYF
TRBJ2-4 | few | TRBV2 | TRBD2 | TGTGCCAGCACAGCCCGGACTAGCGGAAACATTCAGTACTTC | CASTARTSGNIQYF
TRBJ2-1 | . | TRBV6-5 | TRBD2 | TGTGCCAGCAGCTCCACGGCGACTAGCTTGGGGGATGAGCAGTTCTTC | CASSSTATSLGDEQFF
TRBJ1-2 | medium-sized | TRBV25-1 | . | TGTGCCAGCAGTGAATATAGGGAGGGAGGCTATGGCTACACCTTC | CASSEYREGGYGYTF
TRBJ2-7 | . | TRBV10-3 | TRBD2 | TGTGCCATCAGTGATTCGGCTAGCGGGTCCTACGAGCAGTACTTC | CAISDSASGSYEQYF
TRBJ2-2 | few | TRBV19 | TRBD2 | TGTGCCAGTAGTATCTCCGGGACTAGCGGGGTGAACACCGGGGAGCTGTTTTTT | CASSISGTSGVNTGELFF
TRBJ1-2 | . | TRBV12-3/TRBV12-4 | TRBD1 | TGTGCCAGCACCACCCGACAGGGGGCTAACTATGGCTACACCTTC | CASTTRQGANYGYTF
TRBJ2-7 | . | TRBV20-1 | . | TGCAGTGCTGGCCCGGGACGGGCGGTCGAGCAGTACTTC | CSAGPGRAVEQYF